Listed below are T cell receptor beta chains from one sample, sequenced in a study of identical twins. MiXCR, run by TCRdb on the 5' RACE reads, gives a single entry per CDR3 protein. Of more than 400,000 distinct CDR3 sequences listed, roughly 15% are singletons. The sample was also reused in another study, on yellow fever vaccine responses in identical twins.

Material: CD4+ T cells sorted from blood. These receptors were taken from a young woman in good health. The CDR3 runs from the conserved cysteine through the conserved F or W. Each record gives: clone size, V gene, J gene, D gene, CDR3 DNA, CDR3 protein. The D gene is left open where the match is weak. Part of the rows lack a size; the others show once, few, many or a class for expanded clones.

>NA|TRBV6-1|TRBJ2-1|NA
TGTGCCAGCAGTATTGGGGGGGCCGGAGCTCGTGAGCAGTTCTTC
CASSIGGAGAREQFF
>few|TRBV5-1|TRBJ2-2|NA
TGCGCCAGCAGGGGTGGATTTGCGAACACCGGGGAGCTGTTTTTT
CASRGGFANTGELFF
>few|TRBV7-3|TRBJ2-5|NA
TGTGCCAGCAGCCCGAATCAGGGGCGAGAGACCCAGTACTTC
CASSPNQGRETQYF
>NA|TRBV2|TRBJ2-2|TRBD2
TGTGCCAGCACCCCGACCGGGACTAGCGGTGGGGGCGGGGAGCTGTTTTTT
CASTPTGTSGGGGELFF
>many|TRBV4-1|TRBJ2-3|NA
TGCGCCAGCAGCCAAGACGGGGACTCCTCGAGCACAGATACGCAGTATTTT
CASSQDGDSSSTDTQYF
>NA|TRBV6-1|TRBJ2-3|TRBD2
TGTGCCAGCAGTGAAAGAAGCGGGGGGCCGTCAGATACGCAGTATTTT
CASSERSGGPSDTQYF
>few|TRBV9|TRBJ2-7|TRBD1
TGTGCCAGCAGCCGGACCGGGACAGGGCTCGACGAGCAGTACTTC
CASSRTGTGLDEQYF
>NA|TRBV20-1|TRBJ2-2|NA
TGCAGTGCTAGAGGCCCGACCCTCGGGGAGCTGTTTTTT
CSARGPTLGELFF
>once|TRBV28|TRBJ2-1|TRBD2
TGTGCCAGCAGTTTATATGTAGCGGGAAGCCATGAGCAGTTCTTC
CASSLYVAGSHEQFF
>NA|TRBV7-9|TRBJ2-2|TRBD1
TGTGCCAGCAGCTTAAAAGTGGGACAGGGTGCCGCCGGGGAGCTGTTTTTT
CASSLKVGQGAAGELFF
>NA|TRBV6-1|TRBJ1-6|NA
TGTGCCAGCAGTGAATCCTCGAACAGCTATAATTCACCCCTCCACTTT
CASSESSNSYNSPLHF
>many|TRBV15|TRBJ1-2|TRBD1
TGTGCCACCAGTTGGGACAGGGGATTTGGCTACACCTTC
CATSWDRGFGYTF
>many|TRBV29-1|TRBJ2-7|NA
TGCAGCGTTGGGAGAGATTCCTACGAGCAGTACTTC
CSVGRDSYEQYF
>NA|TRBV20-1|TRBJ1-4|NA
TGCAGTGCTCGGGACTCCTATTACGTTGATGAAAAACTGTTTTTT
CSARDSYYVDEKLFF
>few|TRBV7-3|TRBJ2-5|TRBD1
TGTGCCAGCAGCCGGGACAGTACCCAAGAGACCCAGTACTTC
CASSRDSTQETQYF
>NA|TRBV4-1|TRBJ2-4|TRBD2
TGCGCCAGCAGTAAAGGACTAGCGGGGGGGCCGAGTGAAAACATTCAGTACTTC
CASSKGLAGGPSENIQYF
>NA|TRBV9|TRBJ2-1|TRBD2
TGTGCCAGCAGCGTAGTGGGGACTAGCTCCTACAATGAGCAGTTCTTC
CASSVVGTSSYNEQFF
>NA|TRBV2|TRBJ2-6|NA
TGTGCCAGCAGTGAGCTTTGGGGCAACGTCCTGACTTTC
CASSELWGNVLTF
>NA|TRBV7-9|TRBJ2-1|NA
TGTGCCAGCAGCCAGGGGGGAGGCGGGTACAATGAGCAGTTCTTC
CASSQGGGGYNEQFF
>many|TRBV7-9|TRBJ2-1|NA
TGTGCCAGCAGCCCCGGGGGCGGTAACCACAATGAGCAGTTCTTC
CASSPGGGNHNEQFF
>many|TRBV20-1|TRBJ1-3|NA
TGCAGTGCTAGAAGCCCGATCTCTGGAAACACCATATATTTT
CSARSPISGNTIYF
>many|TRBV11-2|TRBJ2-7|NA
TGTGCCAGCAGCCAGACCGGACGGGTATCCTACGAGCAGTACTTC
CASSQTGRVSYEQYF
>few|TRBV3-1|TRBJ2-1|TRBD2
TGTGCCAGCAGCCCGGGACTAGCGGGGGGGCAATACAATGAGCAGTTCTTC
CASSPGLAGGQYNEQFF
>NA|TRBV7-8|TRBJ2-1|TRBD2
TGTGCCAGCAGCTTTGATATGTCTAGCGGGAACAATGAGCAGTTCTTC
CASSFDMSSGNNEQFF
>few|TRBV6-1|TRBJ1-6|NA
TGTGCCAGCAGTCAAACAAATCCTTATTCACCCCTCCACTTT
CASSQTNPYSPLHF
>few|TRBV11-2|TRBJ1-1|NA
TGTGCCAGCAGCTTAGGTAGGGGGAGGAACACTGAAGCTTTCTTT
CASSLGRGRNTEAFF
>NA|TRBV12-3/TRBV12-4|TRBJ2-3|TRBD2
TGTGCCAGCAGCAAAATCGGGAGACTAGCGGGAGCAGATACGCAGTATTTT
CASSKIGRLAGADTQYF
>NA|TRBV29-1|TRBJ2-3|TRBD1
TGCAGCGTTGAAGGGGGCGTGGGAACAGGGGATAGGGCAGATACGCAGTATTTT
CSVEGGVGTGDRADTQYF
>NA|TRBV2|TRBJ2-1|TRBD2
TGTGCCAGCACCTCTAGCGGGAGTTCCTACAATGAGCAGTTCTTC
CASTSSGSSYNEQFF
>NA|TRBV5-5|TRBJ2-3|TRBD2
TGTGCCAGCAGCCCCGGGACTAGTTCAGATACGCAGTATTTT
CASSPGTSSDTQYF
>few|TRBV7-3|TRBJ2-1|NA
TGTGCCAGCAGCCCGCGATGGGGTGGCAATGAGCAGTTCTTC
CASSPRWGGNEQFF
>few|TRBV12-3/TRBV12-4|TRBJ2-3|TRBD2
TGTGCCAGTCGTCGACTAGCGGGAGGTTCAGATACGCAGTATTTT
CASRRLAGGSDTQYF
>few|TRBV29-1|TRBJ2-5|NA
TGCAGCGTTGCGGCCCAATGGGGGGGACAGGCAGAGACCCAGTACTTC
CSVAAQWGGQAETQYF
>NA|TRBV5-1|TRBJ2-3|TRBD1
TGCGCCAGCAGCGGGGACAGGGTAGCCGATACGCAGTATTTT
CASSGDRVADTQYF
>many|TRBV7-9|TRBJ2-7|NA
TGTGCCAGCAGCTTATCTCCCTCCTACGAGCAGTACTTC
CASSLSPSYEQYF
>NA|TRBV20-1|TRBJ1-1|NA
TGCAGTGCGACGACCGGACGGGAGAACACTGAAGCTTTCTTT
CSATTGRENTEAFF
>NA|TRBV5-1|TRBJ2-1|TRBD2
TGCGCCAGCTCCCAGGGAGGGACTAGCGGGGCCGATGAGCAGTTCTTC
CASSQGGTSGADEQFF
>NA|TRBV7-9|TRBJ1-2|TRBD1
TGTGCCAGCAGCTTATGGGACAGAACTAACTATGGCTACACCTTC
CASSLWDRTNYGYTF
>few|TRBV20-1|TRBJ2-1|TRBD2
TGCAGTGCTCTTAGACTAGCGGGGGCTTACAATGAGCAGTTCTTC
CSALRLAGAYNEQFF
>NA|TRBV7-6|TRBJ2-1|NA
TGTGCCAGCAGCTTACAGGCTAGCGTTCCTGGTGAGCAGTTCTTC
CASSLQASVPGEQFF
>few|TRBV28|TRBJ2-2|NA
TGTGCCAGCAGGGCCGGGGTAGCGAACACCGGGGAGCTGTTTTTT
CASRAGVANTGELFF
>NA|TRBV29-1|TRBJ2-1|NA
TGCAGCGTTGACGGCCACTCCTACAATGAGCAGTTCTTC
CSVDGHSYNEQFF
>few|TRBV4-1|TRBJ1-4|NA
TGCGCCAGCAGCCAAGCGATCAGAGAAAAACTGTTTTTT
CASSQAIREKLFF
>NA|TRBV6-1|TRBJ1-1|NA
TGTGCCAGCAGTGAATTGTCATCGGGCCACTCTGAAGCTTTCTTT
CASSELSSGHSEAFF
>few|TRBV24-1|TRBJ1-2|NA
TGTGCCACCAGTGAGCCTACAAGTAACTATGGCTACACCTTC
CATSEPTSNYGYTF
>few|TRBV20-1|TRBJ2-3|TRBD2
TGCAGTGCTAGAGGCTTGGCTAGCGGGAGGGCCGGCACAGATACGCAGTATTTT
CSARGLASGRAGTDTQYF
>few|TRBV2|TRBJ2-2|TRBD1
TGTGCCAGCACTCCGGGACAGCGAACCGGGGAGCTGTTTTTT
CASTPGQRTGELFF
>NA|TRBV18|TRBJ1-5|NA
TGTGCCAGCTCACCTGGAGGTATGCCTGGTCAGCCCCAGCATTTT
CASSPGGMPGQPQHF
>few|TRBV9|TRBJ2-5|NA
TGTGCCAGCAGCGTAGCGGGGCGGAGCCCCCAAGAGACCCAGTACTTC
CASSVAGRSPQETQYF
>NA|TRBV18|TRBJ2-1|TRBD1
TGTGCCAGCCGACAGGGGCTAAACAATGAGCAGTTCTTC
CASRQGLNNEQFF
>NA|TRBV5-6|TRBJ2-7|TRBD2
TGTGCCAGCAGCTTGGGCCTAGCGGGACCTATCCCGACCACCTACGAGCAGTACTTC
CASSLGLAGPIPTTYEQYF
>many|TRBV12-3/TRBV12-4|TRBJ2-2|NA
TGTGCCAGCAGTTTGTCTAGCCTCGGGGAGCTGTTTTTT
CASSLSSLGELFF
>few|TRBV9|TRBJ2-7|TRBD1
TGTGCCAGCAGCGTAACAGGGGGCGGCCTTAACTTC
CASSVTGGGLNF
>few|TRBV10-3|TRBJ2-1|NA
TGTGCCATCGCGGACAGTGACAATGAGCAGTTCTTC
CAIADSDNEQFF
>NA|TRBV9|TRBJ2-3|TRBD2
TGTGCCAGCAGCGTAGAAGAGCTGGAGACTAGCGGGGTTAAATCACGGCAGTATTTT
CASSVEELETSGVKSRQYF
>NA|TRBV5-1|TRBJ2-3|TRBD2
TGCGCCAGCAGCTTGGCGCCTAGCGGGGGACCAGATACGCAGTATTTT
CASSLAPSGGPDTQYF
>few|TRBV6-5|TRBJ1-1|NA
TGTGCCAGCAGTTCCCCGGGCGGTCATTCGGAAGCTTTCTTT
CASSSPGGHSEAFF
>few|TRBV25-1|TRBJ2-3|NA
TGTGCCAGCAGTGATCGAAGGGGGGCAGATACGCAGTATTTT
CASSDRRGADTQYF